This is a list of T cell receptor beta chains from one sample in a study of T cell responses to AZD1222 COVID-19 vaccine. Measured with immunoSEQ multiplex PCR; TCRdb has only the in-frame clones, and not every one. The data hold approximately 98,000 clones, with about 82% observed a single time. Here the sequenced sample was peripheral blood, taken on day 0 of AZD1222 vaccination. All receptors derive from an adult in good health. Each CDR3 is given with its conserved first and last residue. A D gene is named only where the DNA matches it firmly. Only part of the rows carry a size: once, few, many, or a class if the clone is expanded.

v_gene: TRBV6-4; d_gene: .; abundance: .; j_gene: TRBJ1-2; CDR3aa: CASPVNGRSPGYTF; CDR3nt: TGTGCCAGCCCCGTGAACGGCCGAAGTCCCGGCTACACCTTC
v_gene: TRBV3-1/TRBV3-2; d_gene: TRBD2; abundance: .; j_gene: TRBJ2-3; CDR3aa: CASSRLAGGTDTQYF; CDR3nt: TGTGCCAGCAGTAGACTAGCGGGGGGCACAGATACGCAGTATTTT
v_gene: TRBV9; d_gene: TRBD1; abundance: .; j_gene: TRBJ2-1; CDR3aa: CASSVRQGGLDEQFF; CDR3nt: TGTGCCAGCAGCGTACGACAGGGTGGCTTGGATGAGCAGTTCTTC
v_gene: TRBV5-4; d_gene: .; abundance: .; j_gene: TRBJ2-2; CDR3aa: CASSLALELTGELFF; CDR3nt: TGTGCCAGCAGCTTGGCCCTGGAGCTAACCGGGGAGCTGTTTTTT
v_gene: TRBV18; d_gene: TRBD1; abundance: .; j_gene: TRBJ1-5; CDR3aa: CASSQDRASNQPQHF; CDR3nt: TGTGCCAGCTCCCAGGACAGGGCTAGCAATCAGCCCCAGCATTTT
v_gene: TRBV18; d_gene: .; abundance: .; j_gene: TRBJ1-6; CDR3aa: CASSPDQVGNSPLHF; CDR3nt: TGTGCCAGCTCACCTGACCAGGTGGGTAATTCACCCCTCCACTTT
v_gene: TRBV7-6; d_gene: TRBD1; abundance: once; j_gene: TRBJ2-4; CDR3aa: CASSPGQGGKNIQYF; CDR3nt: TGTGCCAGCAGTCCCGGACAGGGGGGCAAAAACATTCAGTACTTC
v_gene: TRBV7-9; d_gene: TRBD1; abundance: .; j_gene: TRBJ1-2; CDR3aa: CASSFGTGLGRGYTF; CDR3nt: TGTGCCAGCAGCTTCGGGACAGGGCTAGGACGTGGCTACACCTTC
v_gene: TRBV12-3/TRBV12-4; d_gene: .; abundance: .; j_gene: TRBJ1-1; CDR3aa: CASQVSNTEAFF; CDR3nt: TGTGCCAGCCAAGTCTCGAACACTGAAGCTTTCTTT
v_gene: TRBV19; d_gene: TRBD1; abundance: few; j_gene: TRBJ1-5; CDR3aa: CASSVTGGFNQPQHF; CDR3nt: TGTGCCAGTAGTGTGACAGGGGGCTTCAATCAGCCCCAGCATTTT
v_gene: TRBV27; d_gene: TRBD1; abundance: .; j_gene: TRBJ1-5; CDR3aa: CASNGQGDSNQPQHF; CDR3nt: TGTGCCAGCAACGGACAGGGGGACAGCAATCAGCCCCAGCATTTT
v_gene: TRBV21-1; d_gene: .; abundance: .; j_gene: TRBJ2-7; CDR3aa: CASSPLGGLSSYEQYF; CDR3nt: TGTGCCAGCAGCCCATTGGGCGGCCTTAGCTCCTACGAGCAGTACTTC
v_gene: TRBV7-3; d_gene: .; abundance: .; j_gene: TRBJ2-3; CDR3aa: CASSLSETSTDTQYF; CDR3nt: TGTGCCAGCAGCTTAAGTGAAACTAGCACAGATACGCAGTATTTT
v_gene: TRBV2; d_gene: .; abundance: .; j_gene: TRBJ2-1; CDR3aa: CASSEPSSSYNEQFF; CDR3nt: TGTGCCAGCAGTGAACCCTCTAGCTCCTACAATGAGCAGTTCTTC
v_gene: TRBV18; d_gene: .; abundance: few; j_gene: TRBJ2-7; CDR3aa: CASSPPTSNEQYF; CDR3nt: TGTGCCAGCTCACCACCGACGTCGAACGAGCAGTACTTC
v_gene: TRBV6-5; d_gene: .; abundance: few; j_gene: TRBJ1-3; CDR3aa: CASGAGGSGNTIYF; CDR3nt: TGTGCCAGCGGCGCCGGGGGATCTGGAAACACCATATATTTT
v_gene: TRBV18; d_gene: TRBD1; abundance: few; j_gene: TRBJ1-1; CDR3aa: CASSRQGTFSSEAFF; CDR3nt: TGTGCCAGCTCACGACAGGGGACGTTTTCTTCTGAAGCTTTCTTT
v_gene: TRBV6-5; d_gene: .; abundance: .; j_gene: TRBJ2-5; CDR3aa: CASGGLGETQYF; CDR3nt: TGTGCCTCCGGGGGTTTAGGAGAGACCCAGTACTTC
v_gene: TRBV19; d_gene: .; abundance: .; j_gene: TRBJ2-1; CDR3aa: CASSRRTLTYNEQFF; CDR3nt: TGTGCCAGTAGTAGGCGAACCTTGACCTACAATGAGCAGTTCTTC
v_gene: TRBV6-5; d_gene: .; abundance: once; j_gene: TRBJ1-1; CDR3aa: CASSYQLMNTEAFF; CDR3nt: TGTGCCAGCAGTTATCAGTTAATGAACACTGAAGCTTTCTTT
v_gene: TRBV5-8; d_gene: .; abundance: .; j_gene: TRBJ1-6; CDR3aa: CASSLVLTPSYNLPLHF; CDR3nt: TGTGCCAGCAGCTTGGTTCTCACCCCCTCCTATAATTTACCCCTCCACTTT
v_gene: TRBV3-1/TRBV3-2; d_gene: .; abundance: .; j_gene: TRBJ1-5; CDR3aa: CASSQWSEGQGLSQPQHF; CDR3nt: TGTGCCAGCAGCCAATGGTCGGAGGGTCAGGGGCTTAGTCAGCCCCAGCATTTT
v_gene: TRBV7-2; d_gene: .; abundance: .; j_gene: TRBJ1-2; CDR3aa: CASSLALASNPNYGYTF; CDR3nt: TGTGCCAGCAGCTTAGCGCTGGCATCTAACCCCAACTATGGCTACACCTTC
v_gene: TRBV27; d_gene: TRBD1; abundance: .; j_gene: TRBJ2-6; CDR3aa: CASSWTGTSGANVLTF; CDR3nt: TGTGCCAGCAGTTGGACAGGTACCTCTGGGGCCAACGTCCTGACTTTC
v_gene: TRBV5-1; d_gene: .; abundance: .; j_gene: TRBJ1-5; CDR3aa: CASSKEQGAGQPQHF; CDR3nt: TGCGCCAGCAGCAAAGAACAGGGTGCTGGCCAGCCCCAGCATTTT
v_gene: TRBV3-1/TRBV3-2; d_gene: TRBD1; abundance: .; j_gene: TRBJ2-2; CDR3aa: CASSQGSARTGNTGELFF; CDR3nt: TGTGCCAGCAGCCAAGGGTCCGCGCGGACAGGAAACACCGGGGAGCTGTTTTTT
v_gene: TRBV5-5; d_gene: TRBD1; abundance: .; j_gene: TRBJ2-1; CDR3aa: CASSPSGTGYNEQFF; CDR3nt: TGTGCCAGCAGCCCCTCCGGGACAGGCTACAATGAGCAGTTCTTC
v_gene: TRBV7-9; d_gene: TRBD1; abundance: .; j_gene: TRBJ2-3; CDR3aa: CASSQRAGGGTDTQYF; CDR3nt: TGTGCCAGCAGCCAGCGGGCAGGGGGCGGCACAGATACGCAGTATTTT
v_gene: TRBV7-3; d_gene: .; abundance: .; j_gene: TRBJ2-2; CDR3aa: CASSQGTERTGELFF; CDR3nt: TGTGCCAGCAGCCAGGGGACGGAGCGCACCGGGGAGCTGTTTTTT
v_gene: TRBV6-2/TRBV6-3; d_gene: .; abundance: .; j_gene: TRBJ2-5; CDR3aa: CASSYSILGGEETQYF; CDR3nt: TGTGCCAGCAGTTACTCCATACTGGGCGGTGAGGAGACCCAGTACTTC
v_gene: TRBV3-1/TRBV3-2; d_gene: .; abundance: .; j_gene: TRBJ2-7; CDR3aa: CASSQSTYEQYF; CDR3nt: TGTGCCAGCAGCCAATCGACCTACGAGCAGTACTTC
v_gene: TRBV30; d_gene: .; abundance: once; j_gene: TRBJ2-3; CDR3aa: CAGYGDKFTDTQYF; CDR3nt: TGTGCCGGCTACGGGGATAAATTCACTGATACGCAGTATTTT
v_gene: TRBV19; d_gene: TRBD1; abundance: .; j_gene: TRBJ2-3; CDR3aa: CASSMGLGQGPLDTQYF; CDR3nt: TGTGCCAGTAGTATGGGTCTAGGACAGGGCCCCCTTGATACGCAGTATTTT
v_gene: TRBV6-5; d_gene: .; abundance: .; j_gene: TRBJ2-4; CDR3aa: CASRTAGAIQYF; CDR3nt: TGTGCCAGCAGGACCGCGGGGGCCATTCAGTACTTC
v_gene: TRBV19; d_gene: .; abundance: .; j_gene: TRBJ2-2; CDR3aa: CASSTPRLGYTGELFF; CDR3nt: TGTGCCAGTAGTACCCCCCGACTAGGGTACACCGGGGAGCTGTTTTTT
v_gene: TRBV11-2; d_gene: .; abundance: .; j_gene: TRBJ2-3; CDR3aa: CASSYTGDTQYF; CDR3nt: TGTGCCAGCAGTTACACTGGGGATACGCAGTATTTT
v_gene: TRBV2; d_gene: .; abundance: .; j_gene: TRBJ2-7; CDR3aa: CASSWIEQYF; CDR3nt: TGTGCCAGCAGCTGGATCGAGCAGTACTTC